Sequencing of this T cell receptor beta chain was carried out in a study of neurological immune-mediated disorders. The table lists this clonotype with many counts. TCRdb itself ran the 5' RACE reads through MiXCR, one entry per CDR3 protein. The sample lists more than 35,000 distinct CDR3 sequences, about 6.9% occurring once. This CDR3 is 13 amino acids long. V was cut by 9 bases and J by 5 bases, with 15 bases left in between. From germline, CDR1 is KGHDR and CDR2 SFDVKD. The sequenced sample consisted of CD4+ T cells from blood. This receptor was obtained from a middle-aged woman in good health. V usage is TRBV24-1 and J usage is TRBJ2-5, with D unclear. The CDR3: CATGPAGVETQYF. The CDR3 bases are TGTGCCACCGGGCCTGCAGGTGTTGAGACCCAGTACTTC.